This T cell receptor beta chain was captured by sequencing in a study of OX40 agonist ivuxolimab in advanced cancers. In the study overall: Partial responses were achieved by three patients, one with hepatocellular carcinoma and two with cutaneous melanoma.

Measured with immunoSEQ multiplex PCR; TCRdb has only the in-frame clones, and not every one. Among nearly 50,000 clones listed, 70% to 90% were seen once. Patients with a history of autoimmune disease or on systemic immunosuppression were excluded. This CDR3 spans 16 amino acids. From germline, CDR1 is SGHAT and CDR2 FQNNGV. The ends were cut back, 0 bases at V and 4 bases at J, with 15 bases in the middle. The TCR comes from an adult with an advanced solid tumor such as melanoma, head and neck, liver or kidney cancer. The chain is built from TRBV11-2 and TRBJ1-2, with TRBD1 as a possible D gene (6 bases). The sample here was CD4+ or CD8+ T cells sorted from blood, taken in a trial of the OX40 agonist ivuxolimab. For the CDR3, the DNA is TGTGCCAGCAGCTTAGATTTGACAGGAGTTGGCTATGGCTACACCTTC. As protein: CASSLDLTGVGYGYTF.